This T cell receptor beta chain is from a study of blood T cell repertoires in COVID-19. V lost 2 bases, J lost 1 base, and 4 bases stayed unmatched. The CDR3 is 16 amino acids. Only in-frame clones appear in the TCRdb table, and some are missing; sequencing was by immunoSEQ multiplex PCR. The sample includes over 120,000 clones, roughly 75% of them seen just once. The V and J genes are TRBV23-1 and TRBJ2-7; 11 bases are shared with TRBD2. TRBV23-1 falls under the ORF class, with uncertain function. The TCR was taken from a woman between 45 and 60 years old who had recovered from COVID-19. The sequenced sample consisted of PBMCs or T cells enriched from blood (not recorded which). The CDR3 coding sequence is TGCGCCAGCAGTCAACGACTAGCGGGACCATCCTACGAGCAGTACGTC. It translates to CASSQRLAGPSYEQYV.